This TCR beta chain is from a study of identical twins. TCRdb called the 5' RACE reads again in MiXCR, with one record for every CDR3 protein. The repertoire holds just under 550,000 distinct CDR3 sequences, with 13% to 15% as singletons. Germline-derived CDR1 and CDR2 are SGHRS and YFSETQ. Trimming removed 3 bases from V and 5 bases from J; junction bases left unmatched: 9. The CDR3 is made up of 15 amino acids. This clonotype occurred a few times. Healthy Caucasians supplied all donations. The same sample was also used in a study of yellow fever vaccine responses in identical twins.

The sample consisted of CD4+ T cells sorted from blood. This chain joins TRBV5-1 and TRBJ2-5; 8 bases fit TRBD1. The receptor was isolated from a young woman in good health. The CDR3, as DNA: TGCGCCAGCAGCTCGGGACAGGCAATGGGGGAGACCCAGTACTTC. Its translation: CASSSGQAMGETQYF.